The 31 T cell receptor beta chains in this list originate from one sample, sequenced in a study of identifying expanded T cells in peripheral blood. Libraries were prepared by immunoSEQ multiplex PCR; TCRdb keeps only in-frame clonotypes and omits some of them. The sample contains more than 75,000 clones, 70% to 90% of which appear only once. The sequenced sample was blood. These receptors were taken from a person aged 18-69 years in good health.

This chain links TRBV2 with TRBJ1-1; D is possibly TRBD1 (5 bases). The germline V and J ends were trimmed by 8 bases and 2 bases, with 12 bases remaining between them. Per the germline V gene, CDR1 is SNHLY and CDR2 is FYNNEI. This CDR3 is 13 amino acids long. CDR3 residues: CASLGTDNTEAFF. The CDR3 DNA reads as TGTGCCAGCTTAGGGACTGACAACACTGAAGCTTTCTTT.

This sequence joins TRBV18 and TRBJ2-1, with TRBD1 matching over 10 bases. Germline loops: CDR1 KGHSH, CDR2 LQKENI. Unmatched junction bases numbered 5, after V lost 6 bases and J lost 9 bases. The CDR3 consists of 13 residues. The CDR3 loop is CASSGQGIGEQFF. The CDR3 bases are TGTGCCAGCTCGGGACAGGGGATAGGTGAGCAGTTCTTC.

Concerning this clone: One end of the junction fails to match germline, which may point to a read error. The chain uses TRBV11-2 and TRBJ2-5; D is undetermined. CDR3 length: 12 residues. Germline CDR1 reads SGHAT; CDR2 reads FQNNGV. The CDR3 coding sequence is TGTGCCAGCAGCTCCCCCCAAGGGACCCAGTACTTC. Protein: CASSSPQGTQYF. The whole variable domain, remainder taken from reference TRBV11-2 and TRBJ2-5, is EAGVAQSPRYKIIEKRQSVAFWCNPISGHATLYWYQQILGQGPKLLIQFQNNGVVDDSQLPKDRFSAERLKGVDSTLKIQPAKLEDSAVYLCASSSPQGTQYFGPGTRLLVL.

In its sample, this clone was seen once. This chain links TRBV10-2 with TRBJ2-7; no clear D. CDR1 WSHSY and CDR2 SAAADI come from the germline V gene. The ends were cut back, 5 bases at V and 5 bases at J, with 7 bases in the middle. The CDR3 has 11 residues. The CDR3 sequence: CASSLGNEQYF. The CDR3 DNA reads as TGCGCCAGCAGTCTTGGGAACGAGCAGTACTTC.

The genes are TRBV7-3 and TRBJ2-2; perhaps TRBD2 as D (6 bases). With 0 bases removed from V and 4 bases from J, the gap between germline ends came to 9 bases. The CDR3 runs to 15 residues. Germline CDR1 SGHTA, CDR2 FQGTGA. The CDR3 nucleotides read TGTGCCAGCAGCTTAACGCGGGGTTCCACCGGGGAGCTGTTTTTT. Amino acids: CASSLTRGSTGELFF.

This rearrangement joins TRBV7-3 to TRBJ2-5; either TRBD1 or TRBD2 may supply D (5 bases each). V was shortened by 2 bases and J by 7 bases, with 14 bases between the two germline ends. The CDR3 extends over 14 amino acids. From germline, CDR1 is SGHTA and CDR2 FQGTGA. CDR3 sequence: CASSLGDPDGTQYF. The DNA for the CDR3 is TGTGCCAGCAGCTTAGGGGACCCCGACGGGACCCAGTACTTC.

This clone was picked up one time. This sequence joins TRBV4-3 and TRBJ2-1, with D possibly being TRBD2 (5 bases). V gave up 0 bases and J gave up 0 bases, with 12 bases separating them. This CDR3 contains 17 residues. The germline V gene has CDR1 LGHNA and CDR2 YSLEER. The CDR3 sequence is CASSQDGSGSSYNEQFF. CDR3 DNA sequence: TGCGCCAGCAGCCAAGATGGGTCGGGGAGCTCCTACAATGAGCAGTTCTTC.

The chain combines TRBV5-8 with TRBJ1-5; TRBD1 is a possible D gene (6 bases). CDR3 length equals 13 residues. Deletions cut 2 bases from V and 6 bases from J, with 9 bases between. Germline CDR1 SGHTS, CDR2 YDEGEE. The CDR3 coding sequence is TGTGCCAGCAGCTTCGACAGGAGTCAGCCCCAGCATTTT. It encodes CASSFDRSQPQHF. Variable domain in full (rest from reference TRBV5-8 and TRBJ1-5): EAGVTQSPTHLIKTRGQQATLRCSPISGHTSVYWYQQALGLGLQFLLWYDEGEERNRGNFPPRFSGRQFPNYSSELNVNALELEDSALYLCASSFDRSQPQHFGDGTRLSIL.

The gene calls are TRBV5-1 and TRBJ2-2; D gene ambiguous. V lost 0 bases, J lost 4 bases, and 1 base lay in between. The CDR3 sequence is 12 residues long. Germline V lookup: CDR1 SGHRS, CDR2 YFSETQ. The CDR3 nucleotides read TGCGCCAGCAGCTTGGCCACCGGGGAGCTGTTTTTT. Amino acid sequence: CASSLATGELFF.

The J gene is TRBJ2-3, the V gene TRBV7-3, with TRBD2 matching 9 bases. The CDR3 extends over 16 amino acids. V lost 6 bases, J lost 4 bases, and 11 bases stayed unmatched. Germline assignment: CDR1 SGHTA and CDR2 FQGTGA. This CDR3 reads CASSPTGAGGADTQYF. CDR3 nucleotide sequence: TGTGCCAGCAGTCCAACCGGAGCGGGGGGCGCAGATACGCAGTATTTT.

This sequence joins TRBV10-3 and TRBJ2-7; a possible D gene is TRBD1 (6 bases). From germline, CDR1 is ENHRY and CDR2 SYGVKD. V lost 0 bases and J 7 bases, leaving 10 bases between the germline ends. This CDR3 has 13 residues. The CDR3 reads CAISESNREEQYF. CDR3 bases: TGTGCCATCAGTGAGTCAAACAGGGAAGAGCAGTACTTC.

The CDR3 nucleotides read TGTGCCGGAGGACAGGGATACGAGCAGTACTTC. Translation gives CAGGQGYEQYF. V gene TRBV6-1 combines with J gene TRBJ2-7, with 8 bases aligning to TRBD1. Germline-derived CDR1 and CDR2 are MNHNS and SASEGT. Trimming at V came to 11 bases and at J to 4 bases, leaving 4 bases not matched to a gene. The CDR3 sequence is 11 residues long.

The chain employs TRBV6-6 and TRBJ1-4, with TRBD1 matching 10 bases. CDR3 length: 15 residues. The germline gives CDR1 MNHNY, CDR2 SVGAGI (reference sequence). The V segment lost 6 bases and the J segment 8 bases; nucleotides outside the gene matches: 9. The CDR3 sequence is CASSSPGTGDEKLFF. CDR3 in DNA: TGTGCCAGCAGCTCTCCCGGGACAGGGGACGAAAAACTGTTTTTT.

This clone was counted only a few times. This rearrangement joins TRBV6-4 to TRBJ1-6; D is unclear. CDR3 length equals 14 residues. V lost 6 bases, J lost 10 bases, and 16 bases lay in between. Germline V CDR1 and CDR2: MRHNA, SNTAGT. The CDR3 region is CASRRTAERSPLHF. DNA of the CDR3: TGTGCCAGCAGGAGGACGGCAGAGAGGTCACCCCTCCACTTT.

The chain recombines TRBV18 with TRBJ1-2; tentatively, D is TRBD1 (5 bases). Looked up from germline, CDR1 is KGHSH and CDR2 is LQKENI. This CDR3 is 17 amino acids long. The V gene lost 3 bases and the J gene lost 3 bases, with 20 bases spanning the gap. The DNA of the CDR3 is TGTGCCAGCTCACCGCCCTCTGGGGGGACGGCAGACTATGGCTACACCTTC. Its protein product is CASSPPSGGTADYGYTF.

The rearrangement uses TRBV28 and TRBJ1-1, with a tentative D call TRBD1 (5 bases). The CDR3 is 13 amino acids. V shed 6 bases and J shed 5 bases, with 13 bases lying between them. Germline assignment: CDR1 MDHEN and CDR2 SYDVKM. The CDR3 sequence is CASREQVETEAFF. The CDR3 DNA is TGTGCCAGCAGGGAACAGGTGGAAACTGAAGCTTTCTTT.

The CDR3 DNA follows: TGTGCCAGCAGTTACGAGCGGGGGGTTACAGATACGCAGTATTTT. This codes for CASSYERGVTDTQYF. V usage is TRBV6-6 and J usage is TRBJ2-3; 9 positions match TRBD2. The CDR3 has 15 residues. Germline trimming cut 2 bases from V and 3 bases from J; bases unmatched to any gene: 3. The germline V gene encodes CDR1 MNHNY and CDR2 SVGAGI (reference sequence).

The chain combines TRBV7-9 with TRBJ1-1; D gene uncertain. The length of the CDR3 is 12 residues. Germline V lookup: CDR1 SEHNR, CDR2 FQNEAQ (reference sequence). Trimming took 2 bases from V and 2 from J, leaving 3 bases between them. DNA for the CDR3: TGTGCCAGCAGCTTAATTAACACTGAAGCTTTCTTT. Amino acid sequence: CASSLINTEAFF.

The V call is TRBV28, the J call TRBJ1-2, with D possibly being TRBD1 (6 bases). The ends were cut back, 7 bases at V and 3 bases at J, with 15 bases in the middle. The germline V gene has CDR1 MDHEN and CDR2 SYDVKM. This CDR3 is built from 14 residues. The DNA for the CDR3 is TGTGCCAGCAAAAGCGCGGACAGAGACTATGGCTACACCTTC. It codes for CASKSADRDYGYTF.

This clone was detected a few times. The V call is TRBV20-1, the J call TRBJ1-1, with a possible D match to TRBD1 (5 bases). V was shortened by 4 bases and J by 11 bases, with 11 bases between the two germline ends. Germline lookup yields CDR1 DFQATT and CDR2 SNEGSKA (reference sequence). There are 10 residues in the CDR3. In nucleotides, the CDR3 is TGCAGTGCTAAATCAGGGAAGGCTTTCTTT. Encoded protein: CSAKSGKAFF.

This chain joins TRBV13 and TRBJ2-6; D is possibly TRBD1 (5 bases). This CDR3 is 20 amino acids long. Per the germline V gene, CDR1 is PRHDT and CDR2 is FYEKMQ (reference sequence). Trimming removed 5 bases from V and 0 bases from J, with 23 bases in between. In nucleotides, the CDR3 is TGTGCCAGCAGCGGCACCCCAGGACAATTAAACTTCTCTGGGGCCAACGTCCTGACTTTC. It codes for CASSGTPGQLNFSGANVLTF.

In its sample, this clone was seen once. The chain combines TRBV5-6 with TRBJ1-6; D not resolved. The CDR3 covers 13 residues. The V and J ends lost 0 bases and 7 bases respectively, with 5 bases between them. Germline V CDR1 and CDR2: SGHDT, YYEEEE. The CDR3 sequence is CASSLAANSPLHF. In DNA, the CDR3 is TGTGCCAGCAGCTTGGCGGCCAATTCACCCCTCCACTTT.

The CDR3 DNA is TGTGCCTGGATGAAGTTCTATGGCTACACCTTC. Protein: CAWMKFYGYTF. The chain uses TRBV30 and TRBJ1-2; D call uncertain. The CDR3 is 11 amino acids. Trimming stripped 4 bases from V and 4 bases from J, with 7 bases between. The germline V gene encodes CDR1 GTSNPN and CDR2 SVGIG (reference sequence).

This sequence joins TRBV21-1 and TRBJ1-5. TRBV21-1 is tagged as a pseudogene. This CDR3 contains 15 residues. CDR3 in DNA: TGTGCCAGCGCCCCCCCGGATCTAGAAAATCAGCCCCAGCATTTT. Protein: CASAPPDLENQPQHF.

V is TRBV6-5 and J is TRBJ1-1; D is unresolved. Germline CDR1 reads MNHEY; CDR2 reads SVGAGI. Trimming removed 2 bases at V and 1 base at J, with 8 bases between. This CDR3 spans 14 amino acids. CDR3 bases: TGTGCCAGCAGTTACGGAGGGCCGAACACTGAAGCTTTCTTT. Its protein is CASSYGGPNTEAFF.

The V gene is TRBV10-3, the J gene TRBJ2-5, with D uncertain. There are 12 residues in the CDR3. The V gene lost 5 bases and the J gene lost 3 bases, with 7 bases spanning the gap. Germline assignment: CDR1 ENHRY and CDR2 SYGVKD. The CDR3 bases are TGTGCCATCAGTTCTTCAAAAGAGACCCAGTACTTC. The encoded protein is CAISSSKETQYF.

With respect to this clone: This sample includes further DNA sequences coding for the same CDR3. The chain couples TRBV7-9 to TRBJ1-1; 7 bases are shared with TRBD1. CDR1 and CDR2 (germline): SEHNR, FQNEAQ (reference sequence). The CDR3 totals 13 residues. The J segment lost 5 bases and the V segment lost 5 bases, leaving 5 bases of the junction unmatched. The DNA for the CDR3 is TGTGCCAGCAGCCCCCAGGGGGGGACTGAAGCTTTCTTT. It encodes CASSPQGGTEAFF.

The V and J genes are TRBV14 and TRBJ1-1; possibly TRBD1 for D (5 bases). The germline gives CDR1 SGHDN, CDR2 FVKESK. The CDR3 sequence is 15 residues long. The germline V and J ends were trimmed by 6 bases and 6 bases, with 20 bases remaining between them. CDR3 nucleotide sequence: TGTGCCAGCAGGACAAGAGGGAGCCAAGGGGCTGAAGCTTTCTTT. Translation: CASRTRGSQGAEAFF.

The rearrangement uses TRBV5-6 and TRBJ1-6; D is unclear. V was cut by 1 base and J by 8 bases, with 7 bases left in between. This CDR3 is built from 13 residues. Per the germline V gene, CDR1 is SGHDT and CDR2 is YYEEEE. The CDR3 DNA sequence: TGTGCCAGCAGCTTGTCCACCTATTCACCCCTCCACTTT. This encodes CASSLSTYSPLHF.

The rearrangement joins TRBV28 to TRBJ2-3; 11 bases align to TRBD1. This CDR3 spans 17 amino acids. The germline CDR1 and CDR2 sequences are MDHEN and SYDVKM. Unmatched junction bases numbered 12, after V lost 8 bases and J lost 2 bases. The CDR3 bases are TGTGCCAGCCGGGACAGGGGGGTGCGGGGGAACACAGATACGCAGTATTTT. Translated, it gives CASRDRGVRGNTDTQYF.

The J gene is TRBJ1-2, the V gene TRBV9; 7 positions match TRBD1. This CDR3 is built from 15 residues. With 4 bases clipped from V and 2 bases from J, the junction kept 8 bases outside the gene matches. Germline V gene lookup returns CDR1 SGDLS and CDR2 YYNGEE. CDR3 in amino acids: CASSSRTGKNYGYTF. The DNA for the CDR3 is TGTGCCAGCAGCTCCAGGACAGGAAAGAACTATGGCTACACCTTC.